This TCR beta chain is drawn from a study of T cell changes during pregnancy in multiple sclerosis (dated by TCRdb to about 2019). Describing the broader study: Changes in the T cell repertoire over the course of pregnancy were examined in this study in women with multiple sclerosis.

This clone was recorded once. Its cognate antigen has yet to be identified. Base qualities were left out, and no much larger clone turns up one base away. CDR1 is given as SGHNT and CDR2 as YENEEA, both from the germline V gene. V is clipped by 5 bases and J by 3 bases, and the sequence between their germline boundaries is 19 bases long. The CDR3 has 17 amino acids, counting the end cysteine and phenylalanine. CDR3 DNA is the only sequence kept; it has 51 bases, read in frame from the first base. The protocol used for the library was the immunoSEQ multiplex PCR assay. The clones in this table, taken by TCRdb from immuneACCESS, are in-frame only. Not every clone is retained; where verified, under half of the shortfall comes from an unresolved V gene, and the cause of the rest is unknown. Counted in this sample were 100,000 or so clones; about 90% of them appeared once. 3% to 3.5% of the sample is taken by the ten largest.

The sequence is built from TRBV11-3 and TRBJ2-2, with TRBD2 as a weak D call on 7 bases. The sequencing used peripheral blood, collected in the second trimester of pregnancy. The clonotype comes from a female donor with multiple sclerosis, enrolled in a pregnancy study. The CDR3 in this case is CASSPNKGGRHTGELFF. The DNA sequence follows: TGTGCCAGCAGCCCCAACAAGGGGGGGAGGCACACCGGGGAGCTGTTTTTT.